The clone carrying this TCR beta chain has just a few counts. Antigen: not known. The assay was immunoSEQ multiplex PCR, and TCRdb's table has in-frame clones only and misses some. This table has approximately 190,000 clones, roughly 91% appearing once. The sample comes from a study of T cell responses to AZD1222 COVID-19 vaccine. General observations from the study: Reportedly, nearly half the spike-specific TCRs target unmutated variant regions.

This TCR came from an adult in good health. The sample was peripheral blood, taken on day 0 of AZD1222 vaccination.

CDR3 amino acids: CASSPFSGGEQYF. CDR3 sequence (DNA): TGTGCCAGCTCACCTTTCTCTGGGGGCGAGCAGTACTTC. The genes are TRBV18 and TRBJ2-7; either TRBD1 or TRBD2 may supply D (5 bases each). This CDR3 is built from 13 residues. Germline loops: CDR1 KGHSH, CDR2 LQKENI. V was clipped by 3 bases and J by 6 bases, with 12 bases between them.